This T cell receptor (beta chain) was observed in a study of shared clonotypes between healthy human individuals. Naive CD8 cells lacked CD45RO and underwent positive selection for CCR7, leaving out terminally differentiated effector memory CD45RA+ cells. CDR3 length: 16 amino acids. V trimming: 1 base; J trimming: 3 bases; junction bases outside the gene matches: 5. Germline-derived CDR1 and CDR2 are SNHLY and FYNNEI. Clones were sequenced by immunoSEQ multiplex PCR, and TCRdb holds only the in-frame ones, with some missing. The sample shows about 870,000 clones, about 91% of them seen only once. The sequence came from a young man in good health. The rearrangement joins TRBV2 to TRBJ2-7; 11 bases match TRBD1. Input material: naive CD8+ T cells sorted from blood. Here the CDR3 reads CASSEDSGTGGYEQYF. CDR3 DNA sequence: TGTGCCAGCAGTGAAGATTCCGGGACAGGGGGCTACGAGCAGTACTTC.